The 3 T cell receptor beta chains below were found in one sample sequenced in a study of cytomegalovirus exposure and HLA in healthy donors. 13 Jbeta primers and 60 Vbeta primers were used for the PCR. Assay used: immunoSEQ multiplex PCR; TCRdb lists only in-frame clones, some missing. Among 110,000 to 150,000 clones listed, around three quarters were seen once. Sequencing was carried out using PBMCs. These receptors were taken from a woman aged 40 to 50 in good health and CMV-seronegative.

The CDR3 here is CASSSDGNSPLHF. As DNA, the CDR3 is TGTGCCAGCAGTTCAGACGGGAATTCACCCCTCCACTTT. The rearrangement links TRBV7-9 to TRBJ1-6; no clear D gene. V was pared by 6 bases and J by 7 bases, with 10 bases between. Germline V lookup: CDR1 SEHNR, CDR2 FQNEAQ (reference sequence). The length of the CDR3 is 13 residues.

This clone was recorded only once. The V gene is TRBV9, the J gene TRBJ1-5; a weak D match, TRBD1 (6 bases). V was cut by 3 bases and J by 2 bases, with 18 bases left in between. Germline V gives CDR1 SGDLS, CDR2 YYNGEE. The CDR3 runs to 17 residues. The CDR3 region is CASSARDMGFGNQPQHF. The CDR3 nucleotides are TGTGCCAGCAGCGCCCGGGACATGGGTTTTGGCAATCAGCCCCAGCATTTT.

The rearrangement joins TRBV4-2 to TRBJ2-7; no clear D. The V end was cut by 1 base, the J end by 5 bases, with 15 bases between. This CDR3 has 15 residues. Germline V gene sequence: CDR1 LGHNA, CDR2 YNFKEQ. The CDR3 DNA is TGTGCCAGCAGCCAAGGAACTACCAATCTCCACGAGCAGTACTTC. This encodes CASSQGTTNLHEQYF.